Sequencing of this TCR beta chain was carried out in a study of yellow fever vaccine responses in identical twins. Study conclusions and caveats: On the reported evidence, twins' vaccine T cell responses seemed partly convergent and partly personalized.

V lost 0 bases, J lost 4 bases, and 10 bases lay in between. Per germline, CDR1 MGHRA and CDR2 YSYEKL. This CDR3 has 15 residues. This clonotype was counted a few times. Its antigen remains unknown. One entry per CDR3 protein, called by TCRdb with MiXCR from the RT-PCR reads. The data hold 20,000 to 25,000 distinct CDR3 sequences, with over 75% observed a single time. The sample here was T cells from blood (PBMCs), unsorted or a sorted subset (not recorded which), taken before or after yellow fever vaccination (not recorded which). This sequence originates from a woman younger than 35 who received the yellow fever vaccine. The chain has TRBV4-1 and TRBJ1-3; D unclear. As DNA, the CDR3 is TGCGCCAGCAGCCAAGATGGAGGCCCCGGAAACACCATATATTTT. Amino acids: CASSQDGGPGNTIYF.